This T cell receptor beta chain appears in the sequencing data of a study of T cells after yellow fever vaccination (dated by TCRdb to the late 2010s). About the investigation overall: Libraries from fractions with low cell numbers were prepared with the SMART-Seq v4 Ultra Low Input RNA kit. Two healthy male donors, one aged 18 to 29 and one aged 30 to 40 years, made up the cohort. To follow T-cell clones before and after both primary and booster YFV17D yellow fever vaccination, bulk TCR alpha and beta repertoires underwent longitudinal sequencing. Blood samples were taken at several timepoints before and after primary and secondary immunization, and bulk PBMC replicates and cell subsets were isolated.

The treatment or condition label for this specimen denotes: live attenuated yellow fever vaccine strain. At every blood-draw timepoint, two biological replicates of bulk PBMCs were collected. PBMCs were isolated from peripheral blood using a standard Ficoll-Paque protocol. TriZol was used to extract RNA from bulk PBMCs, CD4 and CD8 fractions, and dextramer-positive and dextramer-negative fractions. The cysteine opens and the phenylalanine closes a CDR3 of 14 amino acids. Only the CDR3 DNA stays, 42 bases, in frame from base 1. Looking up the germline V gene yields CDR1 SGHRS and CDR2 YFSETQ. V loses 4 bases, J loses 5 bases, and the germline ends lie 15 bases apart. In the case of this clonotype: Its antigen is still unknown. The record has no base qualities; no much larger clone is one base away.

TCR cDNA was made using 5'RACE template switching, a step that added a universal primer site and unique molecular identifiers. cDNA synthesis was primed from both the TCR alpha and TCR beta constant segments. Library amplification used two PCR steps, and the second PCR step added sample barcodes and sequencing adapters. Sequencing of libraries was done on Illumina HiSeq 2500 (2x100 bp) or NovaSeq (2x150 bp). As for the authors' bioinformatics: Reads were demultiplexed and collapsed into UMI consensus sequences with MIGEC, and V(D)J alignment was performed with MiXCR. Using edgeR on replicate PBMC samples, clonotypes were called vaccine-responding if FDR was below 0.01 and the log2 fold change was above 5 up to day 15. Each bulk clonotype received a CD4 or CD8 identity based on whether the sequenced CD4 or CD8 repertoire contained that clonotype at higher abundance. The public reads were reprocessed in TCRdb via fastp at Q25 and MiXCR, keeping in-frame beta chains. Rows merge per CDR3 protein into single entries with the most common DNA and genes. The V and J calls follow TCRdb's processing rather than the paper's. This sample is represented by a few hundred thousand distinct CDR3 sequences; approximately 10% of them were singletons. Roughly 18% of the sample is held by the ten biggest clonotypes.

What the research found in general, with its limitations: Compared with the primary T-cell response, the secondary T-cell response was faster but weaker, reaching its peak on day 5 rather than on day 15. Only a couple of donors were included in the study, so the extent to which the findings can be generalized is limited. Computational filtering was needed because FACS-sorted repertoires could contain abundant contaminating clonotypes from the bulk population. After the booster, most of the clones that had expanded following primary vaccination were detected again (about 95% of CD4 and around 90% of CD8), which suggests that memory was broadly maintained. A small fraction of clonotypes showed up in both the CD4 and CD8 compartments, probably as a result of convergent recombination.

Recombination joined TRBV5-1 with TRBJ2-5; the D gene cannot be named for sure. The sample in question was PBMCs, obtained on the day of the first yellow fever vaccination. This TCR was recovered from a man between 18 and 35 years old who received the YFV17D yellow fever vaccine. CDR3 reads: CASSGRTLRETQYF. The sequenced DNA: TGCGCCAGCAGCGGACGGACGTTGCGGGAGACCCAGTACTTC.